The clone carrying this TCR beta chain was recorded a few times. The data derive from a study of blood T cell repertoires in COVID-19. The CDR3 is 16 residues long. Germline-derived CDR1 and CDR2 are SGHAT and FQNNGV. V was trimmed by 7 bases and J by 5 bases, leaving 20 bases between them. Sequencing was performed with immunoSEQ multiplex PCR; in TCRdb, only in-frame clones are kept and a portion is missing. The sample has roughly 96,000 clones; about 80% are singletons. The TCR originated in a man aged 80 or over with acute or convalescent COVID-19. Sequences were obtained from peripheral blood. The rearrangement uses TRBV11-2 and TRBJ2-2; D may be TRBD2 (6 bases). CDR3 sequence (DNA): TGTGCCAGCACCCCAGGAGGGGCGTATCGAACCGGGGAGCTGTTTTTT. Residues: CASTPGGAYRTGELFF.